The TCR beta chain described here comes from a study of early T cells in non-severe SARS-CoV-2 infection. Looking at the study overall: Chains were not paired, and sequencing was done on bulk RNA from unsorted whole blood.

From germline, CDR1 is KGHDR and CDR2 SFDVKD. The germline V and J ends were trimmed by 1 base and 5 bases, with 9 bases remaining between them. CDR3 length: 14 amino acids. TCRdb reprocessed the 5' RACE reads via MiXCR and lists one record per CDR3 protein. The table lists tens of thousands of distinct CDR3 sequences, approximately 12% of them singletons, with about 3.1% in the top ten. Study-wide results and caveats: Clonotype matching in VDJdb favored anti-spike CD8 responses and did not capture private and CD4 specificities.

This clonotype was seen repeatedly, ten times or more. Its target is unknown. The source is an adult who was a healthcare worker with PCR-confirmed SARS-CoV-2 infection or an uninfected control (not recorded which). The sequenced sample was whole blood. V and J are TRBV24-1 and TRBJ2-3, with D perhaps TRBD1 (6 bases). The CDR3 reads CATSDFTGLDTQYF. The CDR3 DNA reads TGTGCCACCAGTGATTTCACAGGGCTAGATACGCAGTATTTT.